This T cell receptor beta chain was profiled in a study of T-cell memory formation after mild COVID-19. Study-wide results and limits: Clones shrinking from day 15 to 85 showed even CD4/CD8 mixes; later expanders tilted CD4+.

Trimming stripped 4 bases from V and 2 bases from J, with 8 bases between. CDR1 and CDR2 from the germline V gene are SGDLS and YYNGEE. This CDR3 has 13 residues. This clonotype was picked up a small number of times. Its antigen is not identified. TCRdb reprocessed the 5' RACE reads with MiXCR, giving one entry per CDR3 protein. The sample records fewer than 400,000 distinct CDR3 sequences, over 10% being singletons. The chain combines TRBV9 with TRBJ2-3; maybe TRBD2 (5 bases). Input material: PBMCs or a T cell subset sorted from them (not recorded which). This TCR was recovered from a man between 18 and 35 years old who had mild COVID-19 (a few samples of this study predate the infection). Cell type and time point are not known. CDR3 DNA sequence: TGTGCCAGCAGCCGGGATCCCACAGATACGCAGTATTTT. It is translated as CASSRDPTDTQYF.